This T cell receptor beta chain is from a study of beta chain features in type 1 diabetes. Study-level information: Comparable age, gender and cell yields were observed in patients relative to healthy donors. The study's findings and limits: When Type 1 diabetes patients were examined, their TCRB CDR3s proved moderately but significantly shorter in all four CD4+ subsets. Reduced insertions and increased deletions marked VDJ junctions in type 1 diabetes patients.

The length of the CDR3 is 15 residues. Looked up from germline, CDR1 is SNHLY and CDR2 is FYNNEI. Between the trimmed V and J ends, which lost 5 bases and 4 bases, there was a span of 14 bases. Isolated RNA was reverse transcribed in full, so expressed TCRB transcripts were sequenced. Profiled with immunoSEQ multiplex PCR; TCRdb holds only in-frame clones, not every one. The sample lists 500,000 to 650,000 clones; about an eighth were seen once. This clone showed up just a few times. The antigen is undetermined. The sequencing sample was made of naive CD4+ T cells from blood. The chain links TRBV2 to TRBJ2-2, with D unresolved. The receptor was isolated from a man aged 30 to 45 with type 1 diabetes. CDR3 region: CASSLDGSGTGELFF. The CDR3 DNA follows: TGTGCCAGCAGTCTAGACGGGTCGGGCACCGGGGAGCTGTTTTTT.